The 2 T cell receptor beta chains presented below share a single source sample, sequenced in a study of shared clonotypes between healthy human individuals. Sequenced by immunoSEQ multiplex PCR; TCRdb stores in-frame clones only, minus some. The table shows more than 1.2 million clones, with approximately 98.5% occurring only once. Sequencing was performed on naive CD4+ T cells sorted from blood. Subset of the sample: CD45RA+ positively selected. These TCRs come from a man aged 25-45 years in good health.

The rearrangement links TRBV30 to TRBJ1-2; possible D gene TRBD1, 6 bases. The CDR3 length is 13 residues. With 3 bases removed from V and 8 bases from J, the gap between germline ends came to 16 bases. Germline CDR1 is GTSNPN and CDR2 is SVGIG (reference sequence). The CDR3 coding sequence is TGTGCCTGGAGCTACCCAGGGGTCGGGGGCTACACCTTC. Translated, it gives CAWSYPGVGGYTF.

This chain links TRBV30 with TRBJ2-4; D is undetermined. Trimming pared 5 bases from V and 0 bases from J, leaving 8 bases between. This CDR3 spans 13 amino acids. Germline CDR1 is GTSNPN and CDR2 is SVGIG (reference sequence). DNA for the CDR3: TGTGCCTGGGAGTCGATAGCCAAAAACATTCAGTACTTC. Amino acids: CAWESIAKNIQYF. The full variable domain, with the rest looked up from reference TRBV30 and TRBJ2-4, is SQTIHQWPATLVQPVGSPLSLECTVEGTSNPNLYWYRQAAGRGLQLLFYSVGIGQISSEVPQNLSASRPQDRQFILSSKKLLLSDSGFYLCAWESIAKNIQYFGAGTRLSVL.